This T cell receptor beta chain was identified in a study of cytomegalovirus exposure and HLA in healthy donors. Broader study findings: It was reportedly the case that the classifier diagnosed cytomegalovirus status with high specificity and sensitivity. Researchers reported that a few CMV-associated chains were confirmed in vitro as CMV antigen-specific. According to the study, around 180 TCR beta chains were cytomegalovirus-associated.

The CDR3 extends over 13 amino acids. Trimming cost V 5 bases and J 8 bases, with 12 bases left between them. Germline lookup yields CDR1 SGHTA and CDR2 FQGTGA. With respect to this clone: No antigen is known for it.

The data were produced by immunoSEQ multiplex PCR, yet TCRdb's version contains in-frame clones alone and is incomplete. Of 100,000 to 120,000 clones in the sample, approximately 89% were seen once. The sequence came from a woman in her late teens or twenties in good health and CMV-seronegative. This chain links TRBV7-3 with TRBJ2-2; no clear D gene. The sample consisted of PBMCs. The CDR3 is CASSLLAGGELFF. The CDR3 DNA is TGTGCCAGCAGCCTTCTGGCAGGTGGGGAGCTGTTTTTT.